A single T cell receptor (beta chain) is shown here with its context. The data were obtained in a study of blood T cell repertoires in COVID-19. At the level of the study: There were acute and convalescent COVID-19 samples, and they came from the United States, Italy and Spain. From T cells, B-cell-depleted T cells, or PBMCs came the material, which was cDNA or gDNA.

The CDR3 is 17 residues long. With 5 bases clipped from V and 4 bases from J, the junction kept 6 bases outside the gene matches. Germline CDR1 SGHTA, CDR2 FQGTGA. As handled by the study authors: Estimation of nucleated cell counts relied on the amplification of reference gene primers. The table came from immunoSEQ multiplex PCR; TCRdb's copy has only in-frame clones and leaves some out. V and J calls and clone size are copied from that table; D and trimming were computed from the DNA. The table has about 200,000 clones, 90% seen once. This TCR came from a man aged 45-60 years with acute or convalescent COVID-19. The material sequenced was peripheral blood. The chain combines TRBV7-3 with TRBJ2-2, with 14 bases identical to TRBD2. The CDR3 DNA reads as TGTGCCAGCAGCAAACCGGGACTAGCGGGAGCCACCGGGGAGCTGTTTTTT. The encoded protein is CASSKPGLAGATGELFF.